The 19 T cell receptor beta chains presented below share a single source sample, sequenced in a study of control samples from healthy donors and cancer patients. Clones were read by immunoSEQ multiplex PCR, and TCRdb kept only the in-frame ones, dropping some. The repertoire has around 100,000 clones, more than 75% of them found once; the top ten carry 18%. The specimen sequenced was blood. All receptors come from a woman between 45 and 65 years old in good health.

The chain uses TRBV10-1 and TRBJ1-1, with D perhaps TRBD1 (5 bases). The CDR3 is made up of 13 amino acids. V lost 8 bases, J lost 4 bases, and 14 bases lay in between. The germline V gene has CDR1 WNHNN and CDR2 SYGVQD (reference sequence). The CDR3 spells CASARGSSTEAFF. The DNA of the CDR3 is TGCGCCAGCGCGCGGGGGTCGAGCACTGAAGCTTTCTTT.

The chain is built from TRBV19 and TRBJ1-3, with D hard to call. The CDR3 sequence is 11 residues long. CDR1 and CDR2 from the germline V gene are LNHDA and SQIVND (reference sequence). Trimming left V 11 bases short and J 0 bases short, with 5 bases between. CDR3 sequence: CASASGNTIYF. The CDR3 region has the DNA TGTGCCTCGGCCTCTGGAAACACCATATATTTT.

The rearrangement uses TRBV30 and TRBJ1-2; unclear D gene. CDR3 length equals 13 residues. CDR1 and CDR2 (germline): GTSNPN, SVGIG (reference sequence). Trimming removed 2 bases at V and 3 bases at J, with 10 bases between. The CDR3 region has the DNA TGTGCCTGGAGTATCGTCCCTTACTATGGCTACACCTTC. Protein product: CAWSIVPYYGYTF. The full variable domain, with the rest looked up from reference TRBV30 and TRBJ1-2, is SQTIHQWPATLVQPVGSPLSLECTVEGTSNPNLYWYRQAAGRGLQLLFYSVGIGQISSEVPQNLSASRPQDRQFILSSKKLLLSDSGFYLCAWSIVPYYGYTFGSGTRLTVV.

The chain links TRBV30 to TRBJ1-5; a weak D match, TRBD1 (6 bases). CDR1 GTSNPN and CDR2 SVGIG come from the germline V gene (reference sequence). The germline V and J ends were trimmed by 3 bases and 2 bases, with 11 bases remaining between them. The CDR3 covers 14 residues. As DNA, the CDR3 is TGTGCCTGGAGGGGGGCCGGGGGCAATCAGCCCCAGCATTTT. It translates to CAWRGAGGNQPQHF.

V and J are TRBV27 and TRBJ1-2; D is unclear. The CDR3 is 19 residues long. V was trimmed by 1 base and J by 9 bases, leaving 30 bases between them. Germline values: CDR1 MNHEY, CDR2 SMNVEV (reference sequence). The CDR3 DNA is TGTGCCAGCAGTTTATTGAACCCCGGGGATAGCCTGGTACGCGGGAGCTACACCTTC. Protein product: CASSLLNPGDSLVRGSYTF.

Written as DNA, the CDR3 is TGTGCCAGCTCGCTCGGGACAGATAATCAGCCCCAGCATTTT. It codes for CASSLGTDNQPQHF. The chain joins TRBV18 to TRBJ1-5; 7 bases fit TRBD1. J gave up 4 bases and V 6 bases, and 6 bases lay outside the gene matches. The germline V gene encodes CDR1 KGHSH and CDR2 LQKENI. This CDR3 has 14 residues.

The chain has TRBV7-9 and TRBJ1-5; possible D gene TRBD1, 5 bases. Germline CDR1 reads SEHNR; CDR2 reads FQNEAQ (reference sequence). The CDR3 runs to 19 residues. V lost 4 bases and J 0 bases, leaving 22 bases between the germline ends. In DNA, the CDR3 is TGTGCCAGCAGCTCAACCCGGGACGCCAACCTGTTTAGCAATCAGCCCCAGCATTTT. Translation gives CASSSTRDANLFSNQPQHF. Looking up the rest from reference TRBV7-9 and TRBJ1-5 gives the full variable domain: DTGVSQNPRHKITKRGQNVTFRCDPISEHNRLYWYRQTLGQGPEFLTYFQNEAQLEKSRLLSDRFSAERPKGSFSTLEIQRTEQGDSAMYLCASSSTRDANLFSNQPQHFGDGTRLSIL.

V is TRBV29-1 and J is TRBJ1-2; 9 bases are a match to TRBD1. This CDR3 comprises 16 residues. J lost 7 bases, V lost 5 bases, and 17 bases had no gene match. Germline lookup yields CDR1 SQVTM and CDR2 ANQGSEA. This CDR3 is CSVPPSSGQGIGGYTF. The CDR3 DNA follows: TGCAGCGTTCCTCCATCTTCGGGACAGGGCATTGGTGGCTACACCTTC.

The V call is TRBV7-2, the J call TRBJ2-2; tentatively, D is TRBD1 (5 bases). Germline CDR1 is SGHTA and CDR2 is FQGNSA. The V end was cut by 1 base, the J end by 4 bases, with 10 bases between. This CDR3 has 15 residues. This chain's CDR3 is CASSLGGLGTGELFF. The CDR3 DNA follows: TGTGCCAGCAGCTTAGGGGGCTTAGGCACCGGGGAGCTGTTTTTT.

This clone showed up just a few times. This sequence joins TRBV7-3 and TRBJ1-5; D unclear. Trimming shortened V by 4 bases and J by 2 bases, and 3 bases separated the two germline ends. Germline CDR1 and CDR2: SGHTA and FQGTGA. This CDR3 comprises 12 residues. The CDR3 loop is CASSSGNQPQHF. CDR3 DNA sequence: TGTGCCAGCAGCTCGGGCAATCAGCCCCAGCATTTT.

The chain has TRBV19 and TRBJ1-1; no clear D. The V end was cut by 6 bases, the J end by 7 bases, with 36 bases between. Germline CDR1 and CDR2: LNHDA and SQIVND (reference sequence). The CDR3 covers 20 residues. CDR3 sequence (DNA): TGTGCCAGTAGCAACCCATTCCGCGGGGAGGCGAAAAAAGGGCCCCTTGAAGCTTTCTTT. This encodes CASSNPFRGEAKKGPLEAFF.

This clone showed up just once. The chain joins TRBV6-2 or TRBV6-3 to TRBJ2-3; possible D gene TRBD2, 5 bases. Germline lookup yields CDR1 MNHEY and CDR2 SVGEGT. The CDR3 is 15 residues long. Trimming took off 2 bases at V and 5 bases at J, with 14 bases between the two ends. For the CDR3, the DNA is TGTGCCAGCAGTTACCGGAGGCTGCCCAGAGATACGCAGTATTTT. It is translated as CASSYRRLPRDTQYF.

The chain couples TRBV7-2 to TRBJ2-6, with D hard to call. Trimming cost V 7 bases and J 4 bases, with 11 bases left between them. Germline assignment: CDR1 SGHTA and CDR2 FQGNSA. The length of the CDR3 is 14 residues. CDR3 loop: CASTLRSGANVLTF. The CDR3, as DNA: TGTGCCAGCACTCTACGGTCCGGGGCCAACGTCCTGACTTTC.

The chain couples TRBV27 to TRBJ2-1, with 8 bases identical to TRBD1. Germline V gives CDR1 MNHEY, CDR2 SMNVEV (reference sequence). The ends lost 0 bases at V and 4 bases at J; junction bases unmatched: 5. This CDR3 contains 16 residues. CDR3 sequence: CASSLSAGGPYNEQFF. Written as DNA, the CDR3 is TGTGCCAGCAGTTTATCGGCAGGGGGCCCGTACAATGAGCAGTTCTTC.

The chain joins TRBV29-1 to TRBJ2-1, with TRBD1 matching over 7 bases. CDR1 is SQVTM, CDR2 ANQGSEA, per germline. V was clipped by 7 bases and J by 9 bases; unmatched bases: 6. The CDR3 consists of 11 residues. The CDR3 sequence is CSAPTGIEQFF. DNA of the CDR3: TGCAGCGCACCGACAGGGATTGAGCAGTTCTTC.

The rearrangement links TRBV7-8 to TRBJ1-5; maybe TRBD1 (6 bases). The CDR3 runs to 12 residues. Germline loops: CDR1 SGHVS, CDR2 FQNEAQ. With 5 bases removed from V and 4 bases from J, the gap between germline ends came to 6 bases. CDR3 sequence reads: CASSRGNQPQHF. In nucleotides, the CDR3 is TGTGCCAGCAGCAGGGGGAATCAGCCCCAGCATTTT.

The chain employs TRBV5-1 and TRBJ2-3, with a weak D call TRBD2 (5 bases). This CDR3 is 17 amino acids long. The germline CDR1 and CDR2 sequences are SGHRS and YFSETQ. Trimming removed 4 bases at V and 0 bases at J, with 18 bases between. The CDR3 loop is CASSNQLLGASTDTQYF. CDR3 sequence (DNA): TGCGCCAGCAGCAACCAATTACTAGGAGCTAGCACAGATACGCAGTATTTT.

This sequence joins TRBV5-1 and TRBJ1-4; D is ambiguous. The germline CDR1 and CDR2 sequences are SGHRS and YFSETQ. The CDR3 runs 17 residues. Trimming stripped 4 bases from V and 4 bases from J, with 20 bases between. CDR3 sequence (DNA): TGCGCCAGCAGCCCGACTCCACCCCGAGAACTTAATGAAAAACTGTTTTTT. Its translation: CASSPTPPRELNEKLFF.

The chain uses TRBV7-8 and TRBJ1-2; TRBD1 aligns across 7 bases. J gave up 7 bases and V 6 bases, and 11 bases lay outside the gene matches. The CDR3 runs to 14 residues. The germline V gene has CDR1 SGHVS and CDR2 FQNEAQ. The CDR3: CASSHPTGLGGYTF. The DNA of the CDR3 is TGTGCCAGCAGTCATCCGACAGGGCTGGGTGGCTACACCTTC.